A selection of T cell receptor beta chains follows, all from one sample in a study of shared clonotypes between healthy human individuals. TCRdb keeps only in-frame clones here, not all; method: immunoSEQ multiplex PCR. This table holds around 2,100,000 clones, approximately 94% found once. Sequencing input: naive CD8+ T cells sorted from blood. The receptors come from a young man in good health. Both conserved end residues are part of each CDR3. The D gene is left open where the match is weak. Clone size is shown for a subset of rows, as once, few, many or a class of expanded clone.

TRBV4-3	15	TRBJ1-1	.	.	TGCGCCAGCAGCCCTGTGGAGGGAGGTTTCACTGAAGCTTTCTTT	CASSPVEGGFTEAFF
TRBV6-5	13	TRBJ1-1	.	.	TGTGCCAGCAGTTACGCGGGGGGCACTGAAGCTTTCTTT	CASSYAGGTEAFF
TRBV2	14	TRBJ2-1	TRBD2	.	TGTGCCAGCAGTGAAGATGCAGCGGGGCAAGAGCAGTTCTTC	CASSEDAAGQEQFF
TRBV11-2	16	TRBJ2-1	TRBD2	.	TGTGCCAGCAGCTTAGCGGCGCGGGGGGGCTACAATGAGCAGTTCTTC	CASSLAARGGYNEQFF
TRBV4-1	13	TRBJ2-7	.	.	TGCGCCAGCAGCCAAGATGGGGACTACGAGCAGTACTTC	CASSQDGDYEQYF
TRBV14	15	TRBJ1-1	TRBD1	.	TGTGCCAGCAGCCAAGCCCCACAGGGGTTCACTGAAGCTTTCTTT	CASSQAPQGFTEAFF
TRBV13	14	TRBJ2-3	.	.	TGTGCCAGCAGCTCCGTCGGGAGTACAGATACGCAGTATTTT	CASSSVGSTDTQYF
TRBV28	16	TRBJ1-5	.	.	TGTGCCAGCAGTTTATTAGCAGTTGTGGTCAATCAGCCCCAGCATTTT	CASSLLAVVVNQPQHF
TRBV7-8	13	TRBJ2-3	.	.	TGTGCCAGCAGCCTCGTGAGGGGAGATACGCAGTATTTT	CASSLVRGDTQYF
TRBV5-4	13	TRBJ1-4	.	.	TGTGCCAGCAGAGGGGATTGGGATGAAAAACTGTTTTTT	CASRGDWDEKLFF
TRBV4-3	14	TRBJ1-1	.	once	TGCGCCAGCAGCCAAGAGGGCAGGGACACTGAAGCTTTCTTT	CASSQEGRDTEAFF
TRBV2	15	TRBJ1-2	.	.	TGTGCCAGCAGTGATAGGGACATCAAGTACTATGGCTACACCTTC	CASSDRDIKYYGYTF
TRBV5-6	14	TRBJ1-1	.	.	TGTGCCAGCAGCTTCCTGACAGCCTACACTGAAGCTTTCTTT	CASSFLTAYTEAFF
TRBV7-9	19	TRBJ2-3	.	.	TGTGCCAGCAGCCCCGGAGTAGGGGACGCCGCCCTTTTCACAGATACGCAGTATTTT	CASSPGVGDAALFTDTQYF
TRBV6-5	12	TRBJ2-1	.	once	TGTGCCAGCAGCCCGGACAACAATGAGCAGTTCTTC	CASSPDNNEQFF
TRBV4-1	14	TRBJ2-5	TRBD2	.	TGCGCCAGCAGTCTAGCGGGGGGGCAAGAGACCCAGTACTTC	CASSLAGGQETQYF
TRBV30	14	TRBJ2-1	.	.	TGTGCCTGGAGTGACGCGAGCTCCTACAATGAGCAGTTCTTC	CAWSDASSYNEQFF
TRBV4-1	14	TRBJ1-1	.	.	TGCGCCAGCAGCCCCGGGGTTTCTGGGGGTGAAGCTTTCTTT	CASSPGVSGGEAFF
TRBV2	17	TRBJ2-2	TRBD1	.	TGTGCCAGCACCCCGGGCCAGGGGGCCTCGAACACCGGGGAGCTGTTTTTT	CASTPGQGASNTGELFF
TRBV4-1	14	TRBJ2-5	.	.	TGCGCCAGCAGCCAAGATGCGGCAGAAGAGACCCAGTACTTC	CASSQDAAEETQYF
TRBV5-6	17	TRBJ2-1	TRBD2	.	TGTGCCAGCAGCGGAGGGACTAGCGGTAGCTCCTACAATGAGCAGTTCTTC	CASSGGTSGSSYNEQFF
TRBV2	11	TRBJ1-1	.	.	TGTGCCAGCTCACCGAACACTGAAGCTTTCTTT	CASSPNTEAFF
TRBV18	17	TRBJ2-5	.	.	TGTGCCAGCTCTCTTTATTCCGGGCCTAGGGCGCAAGAGACCCAGTACTTC	CASSLYSGPRAQETQYF
TRBV9	18	TRBJ2-1	TRBD2	.	TGTGCCAGCAGCGTAGTGGGCCCAGCGGGGGTAATTGGGAATGAGCAGTTCTTC	CASSVVGPAGVIGNEQFF
TRBV27	14	TRBJ2-1	.	.	TGTGCCAGCAGTTTACGGGGTGTCTACAATGAGCAGTTCTTC	CASSLRGVYNEQFF
TRBV9	14	TRBJ2-2	.	.	TGTGCCAGCAGCGTAGGTGGGAACACCGGGGAGCTGTTTTTT	CASSVGGNTGELFF
TRBV4-1	14	TRBJ2-1	.	.	TGCGCCAGCAGCCAAGAAGTACTCTCCCATGAGCAGTTCTTC	CASSQEVLSHEQFF
TRBV27	13	TRBJ1-5	.	.	TGTGCCAGCAGTTTAGGCTCTTGGCAGCCCCAGCATTTT	CASSLGSWQPQHF
TRBV29-1	16	TRBJ2-1	.	.	TGCAGCGTTGAAGGGATTGAAACAGGGTCCTACAATGAGCAGTTCTTC	CSVEGIETGSYNEQFF
TRBV6-5	16	TRBJ2-2	.	.	TGTGCCAGCAGTTACTCCGTGGGGGAGACGACCGGGGAGCTGTTTTTT	CASSYSVGETTGELFF
TRBV9	15	TRBJ2-7	TRBD2	once	TGTGCCAGCAGCCCACTAGCGGGAGTCGGCCACGAGCAGTACTTC	CASSPLAGVGHEQYF
TRBV25-1	16	TRBJ2-2	.	.	TGTGCCAGCAGTGATAGTCTGGGCAGATACACCGGGGAGCTGTTTTTT	CASSDSLGRYTGELFF
TRBV7-3	14	TRBJ1-4	TRBD1	.	TGTGCCAGCAGCTTAACCTTTGGACAGGGAAACCTGTTTTTT	CASSLTFGQGNLFF
TRBV6-5	14	TRBJ2-1	.	.	TGTGCCAGCAGTTACGGGCAGGGAGTGGGTGAGCAGTTCTTC	CASSYGQGVGEQFF
TRBV5-1	13	TRBJ1-1	TRBD1	.	TGCGCCAGCAGCAGGACAGGGCCCACTGAAGCTTTCTTT	CASSRTGPTEAFF
TRBV6-5	16	TRBJ2-3	TRBD2	.	TGTGCCAGCAGTTACGGGTCGGTTAGCGGGCGAGATACGCAGTATTTT	CASSYGSVSGRDTQYF
TRBV28	20	TRBJ2-2	.	.	TGTGCCAGCAGTTCCTGGGGGAACCATTCCCCCTGGGGGGACACCGGGGAGCTGTTTTTT	CASSSWGNHSPWGDTGELFF
TRBV30	15	TRBJ2-3	TRBD2	.	TGTGCCTGGAGTGTCGGGGGGGCCTCCACAGATACGCAGTATTTT	CAWSVGGASTDTQYF
TRBV5-5	15	TRBJ1-5	TRBD1	.	TGTGCCAGCAGCTGGGGGGACAGGGGTAATCAGCCCCAGCATTTT	CASSWGDRGNQPQHF
TRBV10-3	13	TRBJ1-2	.	.	TGTGCCATCAGTGAGTCGGTAATCGATGGCTACACCTTC	CAISESVIDGYTF
TRBV18	10	TRBJ2-7	.	.	TGTGCCAGCTCACCCCGGAAGCAGTACTTC	CASSPRKQYF
TRBV10-3	15	TRBJ2-3	.	.	TGTGCCATCAGTGAAGGGCAGGGGACGACAGATACGCAGTATTTT	CAISEGQGTTDTQYF